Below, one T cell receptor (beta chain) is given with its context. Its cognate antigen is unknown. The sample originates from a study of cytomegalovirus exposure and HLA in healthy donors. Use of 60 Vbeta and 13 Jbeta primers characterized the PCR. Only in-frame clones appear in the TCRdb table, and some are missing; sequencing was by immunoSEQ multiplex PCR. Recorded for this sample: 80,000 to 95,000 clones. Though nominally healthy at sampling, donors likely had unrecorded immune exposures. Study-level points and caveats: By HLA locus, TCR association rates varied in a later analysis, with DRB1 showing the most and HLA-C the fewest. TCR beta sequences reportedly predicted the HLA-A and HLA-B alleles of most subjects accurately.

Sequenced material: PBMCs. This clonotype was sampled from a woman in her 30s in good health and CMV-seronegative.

In DNA form, the CDR3 reads TGTGCCAGTTCAGCCCAGGGGGGACAAGAGACCCAGTACTTC. Translated: CASSAQGGQETQYF. The chain employs TRBV19 and TRBJ2-5; D may be TRBD1 (7 bases). The V gene's germline CDR1 is LNHDA and CDR2 SQIVND (reference sequence). The V end lost 8 bases, the J end lost 2 bases, and 15 bases lay between the germline ends. This CDR3 comprises 14 residues.